Each of the 25 T cell receptor beta chains below was sequenced from the same sample in a study of shared clonotypes between healthy human individuals. Libraries were prepared by immunoSEQ multiplex PCR; TCRdb keeps only in-frame clonotypes and omits some of them. The sample consists of some 900,000 clones, approximately 76% of them appearing once. The sequenced sample was memory CD4+ T cells sorted from blood. This sample's subset: CD45RA-negative fraction. The receptor set was obtained from a man younger than 35 in good health.

This clone was counted a single time. The chain has TRBV9 and TRBJ1-5, with D maybe TRBD1 (6 bases). The CDR3 extends over 15 amino acids. Trimming took 4 bases from V and 6 from J, leaving 17 bases between them. The germline gives CDR1 SGDLS, CDR2 YYNGEE. The CDR3 loop reads CASSPGVGAGQPQHF. Written as DNA, the CDR3 is TGTGCCAGCAGCCCAGGGGTGGGAGCGGGTCAGCCCCAGCATTTT.

The chain is built from TRBV7-3 and TRBJ2-2; TRBD1 is a possible D gene (6 bases). Germline CDR1 is SGHTA and CDR2 is FQGTGA. The CDR3 runs 16 residues. Trimming pared 5 bases from V and 4 bases from J, leaving 17 bases between. The CDR3 DNA is TGTGCCAGCAGCCTCGAAGGGGGTGTAGGCACCGGGGAGCTGTTTTTT. It yields the protein CASSLEGGVGTGELFF.

The V and J genes are TRBV2 and TRBJ2-3, with 8 bases lining up with TRBD2. The CDR3 is 16 amino acids. Germline values: CDR1 SNHLY, CDR2 FYNNEI. The V gene end was trimmed by 4 bases and the J gene end by 0 bases; junction bases not matched to a gene: 6. CDR3 sequence reads: CASSGRGGKSTDTQYF. The CDR3 bases are TGTGCCAGCAGTGGCCGCGGGGGGAAGAGCACAGATACGCAGTATTTT.

This clone was seen a single time. The gene calls are TRBV5-1 and TRBJ1-3; no reliable D call. Deletions cut 0 bases from V and 0 bases from J, with 10 bases between. The germline CDR1 and CDR2 sequences are SGHRS and YFSETQ. The CDR3 is 16 residues long. CDR3 in DNA: TGCGCCAGCAGCTTGGGTGGAGGACCCTCTGGAAACACCATATATTTT. Encoded protein: CASSLGGGPSGNTIYF.

The gene calls are TRBV19 and TRBJ1-5; D uncertain. Germline values: CDR1 LNHDA, CDR2 SQIVND (reference sequence). The CDR3 is made up of 12 amino acids. Trimming took off 5 bases at V and 4 bases at J, with 6 bases between the two ends. The CDR3 nucleotides are TGTGCCAGTAGTGAGAGGAATCAGCCCCAGCATTTT. Encoded protein: CASSERNQPQHF.

On this clone: Other DNA variants within this sample encode the same CDR3. V usage is TRBV28 and J usage is TRBJ1-2; D is possibly TRBD1 (5 bases). CDR1 MDHEN and CDR2 SYDVKM come from the germline V gene. The CDR3 has 13 amino acids. The V end was cut by 1 base, the J end by 8 bases, with 11 bases between. The CDR3 protein is CASSLSGREGYTF. The CDR3, as DNA: TGTGCCAGCAGTTTATCAGGCAGGGAGGGCTACACCTTC.

This clone has only one observation. The chain recombines TRBV6-4 with TRBJ2-1; 9 bases are a match to TRBD1. CDR3 size: 16 residues. Trimming cost V 8 bases and J 4 bases; bases outside gene matches: 12. Germline values: CDR1 MRHNA, CDR2 SNTAGT. CDR3 residues: CASSKMGGTGYNEQFF. CDR3 in DNA: TGTGCCAGCTCCAAGATGGGAGGGACAGGGTACAATGAGCAGTTCTTC.

This chain uses TRBV27 with TRBJ1-6, with D hard to call. This CDR3 spans 13 amino acids. Germline lookup yields CDR1 MNHEY and CDR2 SMNVEV (reference sequence). Between the trimmed V and J ends, which lost 0 bases and 10 bases, there was a span of 7 bases. CDR3 protein: CASSLSGKSPLHF. CDR3 bases: TGTGCCAGCAGTTTATCGGGTAAATCACCCCTCCACTTT.

This chain connects TRBV7-3 to TRBJ2-7; no definite D call. Trimming stripped 8 bases from V and 3 bases from J, with 14 bases between. The CDR3 loop spans 13 amino acids. Germline lookup yields CDR1 SGHTA and CDR2 FQGTGA. The DNA for the CDR3 is TGTGCCAGCTCCCCGGATGGATACTACGAGCAGTACTTC. The encoded protein is CASSPDGYYEQYF.

This clone was seen only once. This rearrangement joins TRBV5-4 to TRBJ2-3; D gene unclear. Trimming removed 3 bases from V and 4 bases from J, with 18 bases in between. The CDR3 contains 16 residues. The V gene's germline CDR1 is SGHNT and CDR2 YYREEE (reference sequence). The CDR3 coding sequence is TGTGCCAGCAGCTCCTTCGGCGTGGGGTTATCAGATACGCAGTATTTT. It encodes CASSSFGVGLSDTQYF.

The rearrangement links TRBV2 to TRBJ2-2, with D uncertain. This CDR3 is built from 13 residues. V lost 8 bases and J lost 4, with 11 bases in between. Germline V gives CDR1 SNHLY, CDR2 FYNNEI. The CDR3 DNA follows: TGTGCCAGCTCCCGCGCCGTCACCGGGGAGCTGTTTTTT. Translation gives CASSRAVTGELFF.

As DNA, the CDR3 is TGTGCCAGCAGCTTACGGGATGGCTACACCTTC. Residues: CASSLRDGYTF. The chain has TRBV7-8 and TRBJ1-2; D gene ambiguous. Trimming took off 2 bases at V and 6 bases at J, with 4 bases between the two ends. CDR1 is SGHVS, CDR2 FQNEAQ, per germline. The CDR3 loop spans 11 amino acids.

The chain combines TRBV6-1 with TRBJ2-6, with D perhaps TRBD2 (5 bases). There are 15 residues in the CDR3. Trimming pared 2 bases from V and 1 base from J, leaving 6 bases between. CDR1 and CDR2 from the germline V gene are MNHNS and SASEGT. This chain's CDR3 is CASSERGSGANVLTF. The CDR3 coding sequence is TGTGCCAGCAGTGAACGAGGGTCTGGGGCCAACGTCCTGACTTTC.

The CDR3 DNA sequence: TGTGCCAGCAGTTATAGGGGCACGGGCTCCTACGAGCAGTACTTC. As protein: CASSYRGTGSYEQYF. The chain employs TRBV6-5 and TRBJ2-7; perhaps TRBD1 as D (5 bases). The CDR3 has 15 amino acids. Germline-derived CDR1 and CDR2 are MNHEY and SVGAGI. Between the trimmed V and J ends, which lost 3 bases and 0 bases, there was a span of 12 bases.

This chain links TRBV7-9 with TRBJ2-7; D perhaps matches TRBD2 (7 bases). Trimming removed 3 bases from V and 6 bases from J, with 24 bases in between. The CDR3 extends over 17 amino acids. The germline gives CDR1 SEHNR, CDR2 FQNEAQ (reference sequence). The DNA of the CDR3 is TGTGCCAGCAGCTTCGGAACGGGGGGCGGAGGTGGGCTCGAGCAGTACTTC. The encoded protein is CASSFGTGGGGGLEQYF.

This chain joins TRBV29-1 and TRBJ1-1; no definite D call. With 7 bases removed from V and 5 bases from J, the gap between germline ends came to 14 bases. There are 12 residues in the CDR3. Germline assignment: CDR1 SQVTM and CDR2 ANQGSEA. DNA for the CDR3: TGCAGCGCTCCCGAGGTTGGGACTGAAGCTTTCTTT. Protein sequence: CSAPEVGTEAFF. Combining the CDR3 with reference TRBV29-1 and TRBJ1-1 gives the whole variable domain SAVISQKPSRDICQRGTSLTIQCQVDSQVTMMFWYRQQPGQSLTLIATANQGSEATYESGFVIDKFPISRPNLTFSTLTVSNMSPEDSSIYLCSAPEVGTEAFFGQGTRLTVV.

A few counts support this clone. The rearrangement uses TRBV10-2 and TRBJ2-2; a weak D match, TRBD2 (6 bases). The CDR3 has 16 residues. Deletions cut 10 bases from V and 1 base from J, with 19 bases between. CDR1 WSHSY and CDR2 SAAADI come from the germline V gene. This CDR3 is CATGKGIAVNTGELFF. The CDR3 coding sequence is TGCGCCACCGGAAAGGGGATAGCGGTGAACACCGGGGAGCTGTTTTTT.

The V call is TRBV9, the J call TRBJ2-1; 16 positions agree with TRBD2. V shed 4 bases, J shed 7 bases, and the junction held 5 bases outside the gene matches. Germline values: CDR1 SGDLS, CDR2 YYNGEE. The CDR3 sequence is 16 residues long. CDR3 in amino acids: CASSPTGLAGGNEQFF. DNA for the CDR3: TGTGCCAGCAGCCCGACGGGACTAGCGGGAGGGAATGAGCAGTTCTTC.

The chain joins TRBV30 to TRBJ2-3; D is undetermined. V lost 0 bases to trimming and J lost 7 bases, with 8 bases between them. The CDR3 runs to 12 residues. Germline lookup yields CDR1 GTSNPN and CDR2 SVGIG (reference sequence). CDR3 DNA: TGTGCCTGGAGTGTACAGACAAATACGCAGTATTTT. It translates to CAWSVQTNTQYF.

V gene TRBV18 combines with J gene TRBJ2-7, with D uncertain. Germline V CDR1 and CDR2: KGHSH, LQKENI. The CDR3 loop spans 15 amino acids. Trimming removed 4 bases at V and 4 bases at J, with 17 bases between. The CDR3 nucleotides are TGTGCCAGCTCACTGTCTCGAATATCCTCTTACGAGCAGTACTTC. It translates to CASSLSRISSYEQYF.

The chain links TRBV2 to TRBJ2-3; 10 bases are a match to TRBD1. CDR1 and CDR2 from the germline V gene are SNHLY and FYNNEI. The J segment lost 6 bases and the V segment lost 6 bases, leaving 9 bases of the junction unmatched. CDR3 length: 15 residues. Here the CDR3 DNA reads TGTGCCAGCAGCCCCGGGACAGGGGACATGGATACGCAGTATTTT. This encodes CASSPGTGDMDTQYF.

This chain joins TRBV6-1 and TRBJ1-3; D possibly corresponds to TRBD1 (5 bases). The CDR3 contains 15 residues. Trimming removed 0 bases at V and 2 bases at J, with 8 bases between. Germline V CDR1 and CDR2: MNHNS, SASEGT. The CDR3 nucleotides are TGTGCCAGCAGTGAAGCGGGCAGGGCTGGAAACACCATATATTTT. This encodes CASSEAGRAGNTIYF.

The chain couples TRBV6-5 to TRBJ2-7; D might be TRBD1 (6 bases). CDR3 length: 11 amino acids. Germline V gives CDR1 MNHEY, CDR2 SVGAGI. Trimming took 8 bases from V and 4 from J, leaving 9 bases between them. The CDR3 sequence: CASLGAYEQYF. CDR3 bases: TGTGCCAGCCTGGGGGCATACGAGCAGTACTTC.

The rearrangement links TRBV19 to TRBJ2-5; D is ambiguous. Trimming removed 4 bases at V and 5 bases at J, with 8 bases between. This CDR3 is built from 12 residues. Germline V gene lookup returns CDR1 LNHDA and CDR2 SQIVND (reference sequence). This CDR3 is CASSRPTETQYF. CDR3 coding DNA: TGTGCCAGTAGTAGACCCACGGAGACCCAGTACTTC.

The chain combines TRBV21-1 with TRBJ2-3; TRBD2 reflects the table's D call only, with no check against the DNA. TRBV21-1 is a pseudogene locus. This CDR3 is 20 amino acids long. DNA of the CDR3: TGTGCCAGCAGCAAAGCAGAAGGACTAGCGGGAGTGGGGTACACAGATACGCAGTATTTT. It encodes CASSKAEGLAGVGYTDTQYF.